One sample yielded the 2 T cell receptor beta chains listed below, sequenced in a study of T cell responses to AZD1222 COVID-19 vaccine. Libraries were prepared by immunoSEQ multiplex PCR; TCRdb keeps only in-frame clonotypes and omits some of them. This sample has 140,000 or so clones, with roughly 92% found just once. The sample consisted of peripheral blood, taken on day 0 of AZD1222 vaccination. The receptors come from an adult in good health.

The J gene is TRBJ1-6, the V gene TRBV9; maybe TRBD1 (6 bases). Germline-derived CDR1 and CDR2 are SGDLS and YYNGEE. The CDR3 length is 15 residues. Trimming left V 1 base short and J 7 bases short, with 12 bases between. CDR3: CASSVTVGANSPLHF. Here the CDR3 DNA reads TGTGCCAGCAGCGTAACAGTGGGGGCGAATTCACCCCTCCACTTT.

A few counts support this clone. V gene TRBV3-1 (or the pseudogene TRBV3-2) combines with J gene TRBJ2-7, with 13 bases aligning to TRBD2. The trim removed 5 bases at V and 6 bases at J, leaving 4 bases unmatched. Germline CDR1 reads LGHDT; CDR2 reads YNNKEL (reference sequence). There are 14 residues in the CDR3. The CDR3, as DNA: TGTGCCAGCAGCGCCGGGACTAGCGGGATCGAGCAGTACTTC. This codes for CASSAGTSGIEQYF.